One and the same sample provided the 27 T cell receptor beta chains below, sequenced in a study of blood T cell repertoires in COVID-19. The protocol was immunoSEQ multiplex PCR, while the TCRdb copy is restricted to in-frame clones and leaves out a portion. Among about 200,000 clones listed, just under 90% were seen once. Sequenced sample: PBMCs or T cells enriched from blood (not recorded which). The receptors derive from a man aged 25 to 40 who had recovered from COVID-19.

As concerns this clone: The identical CDR3 is also encoded by other nucleotide sequences in the sample. V usage is TRBV12-3 or TRBV12-4 and J usage is TRBJ1-2; perhaps TRBD1 as D (6 bases). CDR3 size: 13 residues. The V and J ends lost 6 bases and 2 bases respectively, with 10 bases between them. This CDR3 reads CASRDSLNYGYTF. The CDR3 nucleotides are TGTGCCAGCAGGGACAGTTTGAACTATGGCTACACCTTC.

V is TRBV10-2 and J is TRBJ2-5; D may be TRBD1 (6 bases). V lost 8 bases, J lost 7 bases, and 20 bases lay in between. The CDR3 extends over 14 amino acids. Germline V gives CDR1 WSHSY, CDR2 SAAADI. The DNA for the CDR3 is TGCGCCAGCGTCGAAGGACAGACCTCCGTGACCCAGTACTTC. Translation gives CASVEGQTSVTQYF.

CDR3 DNA sequence: TGTGCCAGTAGTATCGGAGGGGGCGGCGGAAACACCATATATTTT. Amino acids: CASSIGGGGGNTIYF. V is TRBV19 and J is TRBJ1-3, with 7 bases matching TRBD1. The J segment lost 4 bases and the V segment lost 3 bases, leaving 6 bases of the junction unmatched. Germline CDR1 and CDR2: LNHDA and SQIVND (reference sequence). The CDR3 sequence is 15 residues long.

The gene calls are TRBV19 and TRBJ1-1; TRBD1 matches 7 bases. Germline CDR1 is LNHDA and CDR2 is SQIVND (reference sequence). The CDR3 is made up of 15 amino acids. Losses at the gene ends were 9 bases for V and 0 bases for J; bases not matched to a gene: 10. The CDR3 DNA reads TGTGCCAGCTCGGACAGGATTAGACTGAACACTGAAGCTTTCTTT. It codes for CASSDRIRLNTEAFF.

The rearrangement links TRBV28 to TRBJ2-7, with a tentative D call TRBD1 (5 bases). Trimming took off 3 bases at V and 0 bases at J, with 12 bases between the two ends. There are 15 residues in the CDR3. CDR1 is MDHEN, CDR2 SYDVKM, per germline. The CDR3 loop is CASSLAGQSSYEQYF. The CDR3, as DNA: TGTGCCAGCAGTTTGGCAGGGCAGAGCTCCTACGAGCAGTACTTC.

V is TRBV11-2 and J is TRBJ1-6; the match to TRBD1 covers 7 bases. The trim removed 5 bases at V and 7 bases at J, leaving 11 bases unmatched. The CDR3 spans 16 residues. The germline V gene encodes CDR1 SGHAT and CDR2 FQNNGV. In nucleotides, the CDR3 is TGTGCCAGCAGCCGGAGACTAGACAGGGTAAATTCACCCCTCCACTTT. Translated: CASSRRLDRVNSPLHF.

This clone was seen only a few times. The chain recombines TRBV27 with TRBJ1-2, with TRBD1 as a possible D gene (5 bases). Germline-derived CDR1 and CDR2 are MNHEY and SMNVEV (reference sequence). V lost 5 bases and J 6 bases, leaving 16 bases between the germline ends. The CDR3 sequence is 14 residues long. CDR3 sequence reads: CASSTQGNPHGYTF. In DNA, the CDR3 is TGTGCCAGCAGTACGCAGGGTAACCCACATGGCTACACCTTC.

The chain combines TRBV27 with TRBJ2-1; D possibly corresponds to TRBD2 (6 bases). V was clipped by 1 base and J by 6 bases, with 16 bases between them. From germline, CDR1 is MNHEY and CDR2 SMNVEV (reference sequence). This CDR3 has 16 amino acids. This CDR3 is CASSLWGRRVGNEQFF. CDR3 nucleotide sequence: TGTGCCAGCAGTTTATGGGGACGGAGGGTAGGCAATGAGCAGTTCTTC.

The rearrangement uses TRBV7-6 and TRBJ2-3, with D unclear. V lost 1 base and J lost 0, with 8 bases in between. This CDR3 contains 15 residues. Germline CDR1 reads SGHVS; CDR2 reads FNYEAQ. DNA for the CDR3: TGTGCCAGCAGCTTAGGTGGCACGAGCACAGATACGCAGTATTTT. Residues: CASSLGGTSTDTQYF. The whole variable domain, filled in from reference TRBV7-6 and TRBJ2-3, reads GAGVSQSPRYKVTKRGQDVALRCDPISGHVSLYWYRQALGQGPEFLTYFNYEAQQDKSGLPNDRFSAERPEGSISTLTIQRTEQRDSAMYRCASSLGGTSTDTQYFGPGTRLTVL.

This clone was seen a single time. The chain uses TRBV2 and TRBJ1-5; unclear D gene. The CDR3 contains 14 residues. The V and J ends lost 8 bases and 5 bases respectively, with 16 bases between them. Per germline, CDR1 SNHLY and CDR2 FYNNEI. CDR3 bases: TGTGCCAGCGGCTCGAGGGTGGGGTATCAGCCCCAGCATTTT. Translating gives CASGSRVGYQPQHF.

The rearrangement links TRBV19 to TRBJ2-2; 8 bases map to TRBD2. The CDR3 consists of 15 residues. In germline, CDR1 is LNHDA, CDR2 SQIVND (reference sequence). J was trimmed by 3 bases and V by 3 bases; bases with no gene match: 3. DNA of the CDR3: TGTGCCAGTAGTATGGGACTAGTAGACACCGGGGAGCTGTTTTTT. Translation gives CASSMGLVDTGELFF. Supplemented by reference TRBV19 and TRBJ2-2, the full variable domain reads DGGITQSPKYLFRKEGQNVTLSCEQNLNHDAMYWYRQDPGQGLRLIYYSQIVNDFQKGDIAEGYSVSREKKESFPLTVTSAQKNPTAFYLCASSMGLVDTGELFFGEGSRLTVL.

The rearrangement uses TRBV11-2 and TRBJ2-7; D is unclear. This CDR3 contains 15 residues. The V end was cut by 0 bases, the J end by 3 bases, with 12 bases between. Per germline, CDR1 SGHAT and CDR2 FQNNGV. Here the CDR3 DNA reads TGTGCCAGCAGCTTAGACCCAGGTCAGAACTACGAGCAGTACTTC. As protein: CASSLDPGQNYEQYF.

V is TRBV7-2 and J is TRBJ2-2, with 10 bases lining up with TRBD1. Germline V CDR1 and CDR2: SGHTA, FQGNSA. Germline trimming cut 2 bases from V and 2 bases from J; bases unmatched to any gene: 5. The CDR3 extends over 17 amino acids. The CDR3 spells CASSLRTGGVNTGELFF. Here the CDR3 DNA reads TGTGCCAGCAGCTTACGGACAGGGGGGGTAAACACCGGGGAGCTGTTTTTT. The full variable domain, in which reference TRBV7-2 and TRBJ2-2 provide the parts outside the CDR3, is GAGVSQSPSNKVTEKGKDVELRCDPISGHTALYWYRQSLGQGLEFLIYFQGNSAPDKSGLPSDRFSAERTGGSVSTLTIQRTQQEDSAVYLCASSLRTGGVNTGELFFGEGSRLTVL.

This chain joins TRBV20-1 and TRBJ2-1; TRBD1 might be the D (6 bases). There are 10 residues in the CDR3. In germline, CDR1 is DFQATT, CDR2 SNEGSKA (reference sequence). Trimming removed 5 bases from V and 10 bases from J, with 9 bases in between. CDR3 region: CSAQDREQFF. The CDR3 nucleotides are TGCAGTGCTCAGGACAGAGAGCAGTTCTTC.

The V gene is TRBV24-1, the J gene TRBJ2-5, with a weak D call TRBD1 (5 bases). Germline CDR1 is KGHDR and CDR2 is SFDVKD. CDR3 size: 15 residues. V gave up 1 base and J gave up 4 bases, with 12 bases separating them. CDR3 DNA: TGTGCCACCAGTGATTTAGGGGCAGGGCCAGAGACCCAGTACTTC. Its translation is CATSDLGAGPETQYF.

The rearrangement uses TRBV11-3 and TRBJ2-1; 7 bases map to TRBD2. The CDR3 runs 15 residues. V shed 5 bases and J 9 bases; nucleotides not matched to a gene: 13. Germline assignment: CDR1 SGHNT and CDR2 YENEEA. The CDR3 nucleotides are TGTGCCAGCAGCCCCTCCTCACTAGCGTGGGGTGAGCAGTTCTTC. Amino acid sequence: CASSPSSLAWGEQFF. The full variable domain, with the rest looked up from reference TRBV11-3 and TRBJ2-1, is EAGVVQSPRYKIIEKKQPVAFWCNPISGHNTLYWYLQNLGQGPELLIRYENEEAVDDSQLPKDRFSAERLKGVDSTLKIQPAELGDSAVYLCASSPSSLAWGEQFFGPGTRLTVL.

The chain couples TRBV4-3 to TRBJ2-7; maybe TRBD1 (6 bases). This CDR3 contains 15 residues. CDR1 LGHNA and CDR2 YSLEER come from the germline V gene. V lost 0 bases to trimming and J lost 2 bases, with 11 bases between them. This chain's CDR3 is CASSQDGAGAYEQYF. The CDR3 nucleotides are TGCGCCAGCAGCCAAGATGGGGCAGGGGCCTACGAGCAGTACTTC.

V usage is TRBV6-4 and J usage is TRBJ1-5, with D maybe TRBD1 (6 bases). Trimming left V 8 bases short and J 2 bases short, with 13 bases between. The CDR3 is made up of 14 amino acids. Germline CDR1 MRHNA, CDR2 SNTAGT. The CDR3 region has the DNA TGTGCCAGCTCCCCTGGGGGCGGCAATCAGCCCCAGCATTTT. Encoded protein: CASSPGGGNQPQHF.

The rearrangement links TRBV19 to TRBJ1-4; TRBD1 might be the D (6 bases). V was cut by 8 bases and J by 8 bases, with 18 bases left in between. The CDR3 contains 14 residues. Germline assignment: CDR1 LNHDA and CDR2 SQIVND (reference sequence). CDR3 in amino acids: CASFPRGRGEKLFF. CDR3 coding DNA: TGTGCCAGTTTCCCCAGGGGCCGCGGGGAAAAACTGTTTTTT. The full variable domain, with the rest looked up from reference TRBV19 and TRBJ1-4, is DGGITQSPKYLFRKEGQNVTLSCEQNLNHDAMYWYRQDPGQGLRLIYYSQIVNDFQKGDIAEGYSVSREKKESFPLTVTSAQKNPTAFYLCASFPRGRGEKLFFGSGTQLSVL.

This clone appeared a single time. V and J are TRBV6-2 or TRBV6-3 and TRBJ2-3, with 14 bases aligning to TRBD2. The CDR3 is made up of 17 amino acids. J gave up 1 base and V 5 bases, and 5 bases lay outside the gene matches. CDR1 MNHEY and CDR2 SVGEGT come from the germline V gene. The CDR3 reads CASSGLAGGGRTDTQYF. CDR3 sequence (DNA): TGTGCCAGCAGTGGACTAGCGGGGGGCGGACGCACAGATACGCAGTATTTT.

The chain carries TRBV27 and TRBJ1-4; weak D call: TRBD1 (6 bases). CDR3 length: 19 residues. The V and J ends lost 5 bases and 5 bases respectively, with 27 bases between them. Germline V gene lookup returns CDR1 MNHEY and CDR2 SMNVEV (reference sequence). CDR3 region: CASSRLGARVPSGNEKLFF. Written as DNA, the CDR3 is TGTGCCAGCAGTCGTTTGGGGGCGCGGGTTCCGTCCGGGAATGAAAAACTGTTTTTT. The entire variable domain, with the rest obtained from reference TRBV27 and TRBJ1-4, is as follows: EAQVTQNPRYLITVTGKKLTVTCSQNMNHEYMSWYRQDPGLGLRQIYYSMNVEVTDKGDVPEGYKVSRKEKRNFPLILESPSPNQTSLYFCASSRLGARVPSGNEKLFFGSGTQLSVL.

The genes are TRBV7-9 and TRBJ2-5; TRBD1 matches at 7 bases. CDR3 length: 14 amino acids. The trim removed 5 bases at V and 0 bases at J, leaving 3 bases unmatched. Germline CDR1 reads SEHNR; CDR2 reads FQNEAQ (reference sequence). The DNA of the CDR3 is TGTGCCAGCAGCCTGACAGGGAACCAAGAGACCCAGTACTTC. The encoded protein is CASSLTGNQETQYF. Based on the CDR3 plus reference TRBV7-9 and TRBJ2-5, the full variable domain is DTGVSQNPRHKITKRGQNVTFRCDPISEHNRLYWYRQTLGQGPEFLTYFQNEAQLEKSRLLSDRFSAERPKGSFSTLEIQRTEQGDSAMYLCASSLTGNQETQYFGPGTRLLVL.

V is TRBV5-1 and J is TRBJ2-7; TRBD2 is a possible D gene (6 bases). Germline CDR1 and CDR2: SGHRS and YFSETQ. V was clipped by 4 bases and J by 0 bases, with 14 bases between them. The CDR3 is 15 amino acids. Here the CDR3 DNA reads TGCGCCAGCAGCCCGGGACTTTTGAGCTCCTACGAGCAGTACTTC. As protein: CASSPGLLSSYEQYF.

This clone has just one count. V is TRBV19 and J is TRBJ1-1, with 8 bases identical to TRBD1. This CDR3 spans 15 amino acids. V shed 5 bases and J 1 base; nucleotides not matched to a gene: 6. The germline CDR1 and CDR2 sequences are LNHDA and SQIVND (reference sequence). CDR3 protein: CASSEQGQANTEAFF. The CDR3 DNA sequence: TGTGCCAGTAGTGAGCAGGGACAGGCGAACACTGAAGCTTTCTTT.

The V and J genes are TRBV7-9 and TRBJ1-4, with a weak D call TRBD1 (5 bases). Germline V gene sequence: CDR1 SEHNR, CDR2 FQNEAQ (reference sequence). This CDR3 contains 13 residues. V was clipped by 3 bases and J by 8 bases, with 10 bases between them. The CDR3 nucleotides read TGTGCCAGCAGCTTCATCAGGGTGGAAAAACTGTTTTTT. Translating gives CASSFIRVEKLFF.

The rearrangement uses TRBV9 and TRBJ2-2; the D gene is possibly TRBD1 (5 bases). The CDR3 is 13 residues long. Germline lookup yields CDR1 SGDLS and CDR2 YYNGEE. Trimming left V 5 bases short and J 4 bases short, with 9 bases between. The CDR3 sequence is CASRSGPTGELFF. Here the CDR3 DNA reads TGTGCCAGCAGGTCAGGGCCCACCGGGGAGCTGTTTTTT.

The chain links TRBV2 to TRBJ2-7; 7 bases map to TRBD1. The J segment lost 1 base and the V segment lost 6 bases, leaving 9 bases of the junction unmatched. In germline, CDR1 is SNHLY, CDR2 FYNNEI. The length of the CDR3 is 15 residues. CDR3 coding DNA: TGTGCCAGCAGCCGGACAGGCGGATTGTCCTACGAGCAGTACTTC. It codes for CASSRTGGLSYEQYF.